This TCR beta chain was identified in a study of cytomegalovirus exposure and HLA in healthy donors (dated by TCRdb to about 2017). As for the study more broadly: According to a later analysis, one platform produced both the 110 or so validation repertoires and the 666 repertoires of the first cohort. To predict cytomegalovirus infection status, the study combined high-throughput TCR immunosequencing, statistical association of individual TCRs with disease status, and machine learning. The study aimed to test whether cataloging public T cell receptors could reveal signatures of past pathogen exposure. A separate validation cohort of roughly 120 different subjects was used in addition to the approximately 610-subject first cohort.

The library was made by the immunoSEQ multiplex PCR assay. As for how the authors treated the data: A statistical classification framework was built for diagnosing cytomegalovirus status from the catalog of TCR beta chain sequences. TCRdb took this table from immuneACCESS and kept in-frame rearrangements with V and J called. Such tables lack part of the clones; where checked against another copy, unresolved V genes explain under half of the gap, and the rest is unexplained. V, J and clone size derive from that table, while D and trimming were established from the DNA sequence. In all, the sample holds nearly 200,000 clones, and 84% of those were seen once. The ten largest clones take up about an eighth of the sample. The donors were included in the validation cohort of roughly 130 subjects, a group kept apart from the roughly 670-subject first cohort. The sample holds a few counts of this clone. There is no known antigen for this receptor. Base qualities were left out, and no much larger clone turns up one base away.

Study-wide conclusions, independent of this receptor: In both the original and validation cohorts, the classifier was reported to diagnose cytomegalovirus status with high specificity and sensitivity. While some public TCRs were present in many individuals, most TCR sequences turned up only very rarely across donors. All 120 or so repertoires were used to score co-occurrence in the validation cohort in a later analysis, because that analysis had no HLA typing for the cohort. A later analysis found that TCRs clustered in the first cohort also tended to co-occur in the 110 or so validation repertoires, with approximately 95% of cluster scores above 0. The authors suggested that the approach could potentially be extended to other disease states and immunological phenotypes. A total of 150 or so TCR beta chains were listed by the study as associated with cytomegalovirus. A few of the identified cytomegalovirus-associated TCR beta chains were confirmed in vitro to be specific for cytomegalovirus antigens.

The specimen was PBMCs. The TCR originated in a woman in her twenties or thirties in good health and CMV-seropositive.

The DNA reads TGTGCCACGTCGCGGGAGGGGTACAATGAGCAGTTCTTC. This yields the protein CATSREGYNEQFF. The sequence links TRBV10-3 to TRBJ2-1, and TRBD2 matches 9 of the central bases. The CDR3 goes from the cysteine to the phenylalanine over 13 residues. Only the CDR3 region is kept as DNA, spanning 39 bases read in frame from base 1. Per the germline V gene, ENHRY is the CDR1 and SYGVKD is the CDR2. V has 10 bases trimmed and J has 4 bases trimmed; junction bases matching no gene number 5.